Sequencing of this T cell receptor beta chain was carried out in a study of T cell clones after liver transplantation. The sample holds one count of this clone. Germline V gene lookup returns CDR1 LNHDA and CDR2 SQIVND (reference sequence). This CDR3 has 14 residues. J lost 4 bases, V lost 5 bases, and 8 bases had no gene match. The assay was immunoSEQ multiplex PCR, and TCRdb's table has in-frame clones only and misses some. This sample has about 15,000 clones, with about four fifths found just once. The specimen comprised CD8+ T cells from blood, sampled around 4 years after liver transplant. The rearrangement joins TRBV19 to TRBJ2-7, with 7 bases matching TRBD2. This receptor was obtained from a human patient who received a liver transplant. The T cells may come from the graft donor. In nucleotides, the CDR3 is TGTGCCAGTAGTTTTCAGCGGGGAGGTTACGAGCAGTACTTC. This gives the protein CASSFQRGGYEQYF.